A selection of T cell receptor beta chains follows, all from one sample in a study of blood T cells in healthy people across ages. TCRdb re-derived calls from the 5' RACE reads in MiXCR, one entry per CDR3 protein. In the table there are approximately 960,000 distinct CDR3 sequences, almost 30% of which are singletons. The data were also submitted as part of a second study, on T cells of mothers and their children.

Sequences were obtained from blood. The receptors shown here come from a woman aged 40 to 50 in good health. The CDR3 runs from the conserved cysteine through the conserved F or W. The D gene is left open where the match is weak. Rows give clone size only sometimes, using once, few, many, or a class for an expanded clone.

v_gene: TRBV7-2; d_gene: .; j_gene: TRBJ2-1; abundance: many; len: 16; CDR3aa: CASSLEGSGLGREQFF; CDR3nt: TGTGCCAGCAGCTTGGAGGGGTCGGGCCTTGGGAGGGAGCAGTTCTTC
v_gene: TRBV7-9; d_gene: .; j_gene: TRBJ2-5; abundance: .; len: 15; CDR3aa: CASSPARVEVGTQYF; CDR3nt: TGTGCCAGCAGCCCCGCCAGGGTGGAAGTGGGGACCCAGTACTTC
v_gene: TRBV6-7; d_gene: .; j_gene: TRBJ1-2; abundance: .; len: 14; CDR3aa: CASTQVGPVYGYTF; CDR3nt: TGTGCCAGCACCCAAGTGGGACCGGTTTATGGCTACACCTTC
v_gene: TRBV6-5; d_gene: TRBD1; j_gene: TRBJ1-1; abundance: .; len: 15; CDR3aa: CASSYRQGTRYEAFF; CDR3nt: TGTGCCAGCAGTTATAGACAGGGGACAAGATATGAGGCTTTCTTT
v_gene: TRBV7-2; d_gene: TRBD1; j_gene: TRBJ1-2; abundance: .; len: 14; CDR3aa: CASRLTGEAYGHTF; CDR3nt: TGTGCCAGCAGGCTCACAGGGGAGGCCTATGGCCACACCTTC
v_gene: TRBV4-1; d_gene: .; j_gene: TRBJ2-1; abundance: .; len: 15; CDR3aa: CASSQDGGSYSEQFF; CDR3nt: TGCGCCAGCAGCCAAGATGGGGGCTCCTACAGTGAGCAGTTCTTC
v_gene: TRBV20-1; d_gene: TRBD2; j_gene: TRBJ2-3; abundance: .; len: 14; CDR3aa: CSANFAGGTDTQYF; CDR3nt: TGCAGTGCTAACTTCGCGGGGGGCACAGATACGCAGTATTTT
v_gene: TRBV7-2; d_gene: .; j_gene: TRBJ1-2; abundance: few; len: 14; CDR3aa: CASSFTLEDYGYTF; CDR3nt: TGTGCCAGCAGCTTTACCTTAGAGGACTATGGCTACACCTTC
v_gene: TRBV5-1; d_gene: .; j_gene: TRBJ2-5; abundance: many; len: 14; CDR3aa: CASSLGDLLETQYF; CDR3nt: TGCGCCAGCAGCTTGGGGGACCTTTTAGAGACCCAGTACTTC
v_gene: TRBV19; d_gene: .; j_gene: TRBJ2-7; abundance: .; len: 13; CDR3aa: CASSINSGSEQYF; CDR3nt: TGTGCCAGTAGTATAAATTCGGGCTCCGAGCAGTACTTC
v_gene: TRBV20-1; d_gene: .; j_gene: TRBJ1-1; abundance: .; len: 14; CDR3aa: CSAPTLGWNTEAFF; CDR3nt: TGCAGTGCCCCCACTCTCGGTTGGAACACTGAAGCTTTCTTT
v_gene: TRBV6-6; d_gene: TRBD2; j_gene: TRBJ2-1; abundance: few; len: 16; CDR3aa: CASTEAQGGKDNEQFF; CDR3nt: TGTGCCAGCACCGAAGCCCAGGGAGGGAAGGACAATGAGCAGTTCTTC
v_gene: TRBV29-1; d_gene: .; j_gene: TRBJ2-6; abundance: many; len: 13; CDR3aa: CSVDSAGANVLTF; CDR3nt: TGCAGCGTTGATTCCGCTGGGGCCAACGTCCTGACTTTC
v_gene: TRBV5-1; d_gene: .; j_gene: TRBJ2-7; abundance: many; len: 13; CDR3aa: CASSLIRGYEQYF; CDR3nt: TGCGCCAGCAGCTTGATCAGGGGCTACGAGCAGTACTTC
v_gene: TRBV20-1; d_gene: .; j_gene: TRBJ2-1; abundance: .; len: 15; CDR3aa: CSARDSGTRGNEQFF; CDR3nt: TGCAGTGCTAGAGATTCCGGGACGAGGGGAAATGAGCAGTTCTTC
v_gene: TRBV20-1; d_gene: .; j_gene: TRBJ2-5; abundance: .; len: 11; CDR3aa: CSAALKETQYF; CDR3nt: TGCAGTGCTGCCCTAAAAGAGACCCAGTACTTC
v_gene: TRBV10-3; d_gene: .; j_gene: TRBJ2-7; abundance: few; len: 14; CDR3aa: CAISAGTGPHEQYF; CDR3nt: TGTGCCATCAGTGCCGGGACTGGCCCCCACGAGCAGTACTTC
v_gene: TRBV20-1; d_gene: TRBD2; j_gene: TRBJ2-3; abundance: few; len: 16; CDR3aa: CSAIPGTSGGADTQYF; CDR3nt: TGCAGTGCTATTCCCGGGACTAGCGGGGGGGCGGATACGCAGTATTTT
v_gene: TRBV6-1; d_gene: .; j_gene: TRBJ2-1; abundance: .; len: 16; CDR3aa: CASSGSDRNRYNEQFF; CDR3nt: TGTGCCAGCAGTGGATCCGACCGTAATAGGTACAATGAGCAGTTCTTC
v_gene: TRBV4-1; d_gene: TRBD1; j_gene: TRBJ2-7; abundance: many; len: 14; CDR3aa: CASSQTGTAYEQYF; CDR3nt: TGCGCCAGCAGCCAAACCGGGACAGCCTACGAGCAGTACTTC
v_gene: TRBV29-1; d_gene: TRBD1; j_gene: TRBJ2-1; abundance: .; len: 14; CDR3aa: CSVHSRTGGNEQFF; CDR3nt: TGCAGCGTCCATAGCCGGACAGGGGGCAATGAGCAGTTCTTC
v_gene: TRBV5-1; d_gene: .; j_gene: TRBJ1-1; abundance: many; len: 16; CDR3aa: CASSLVPQNLNTEAFF; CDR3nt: TGCGCCAGCAGCTTGGTTCCCCAGAACCTGAACACTGAAGCTTTCTTT
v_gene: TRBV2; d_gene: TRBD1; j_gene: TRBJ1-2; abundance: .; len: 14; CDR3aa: CASSVGQGGKGYTF; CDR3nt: TGTGCCAGCAGTGTGGGACAGGGAGGCAAAGGCTACACCTTC
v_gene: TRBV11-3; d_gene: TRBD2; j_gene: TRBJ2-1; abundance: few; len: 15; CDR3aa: CASSLGTTSGDEQFF; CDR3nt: TGTGCCAGCAGCTTAGGAACTACTAGCGGGGATGAGCAGTTCTTC
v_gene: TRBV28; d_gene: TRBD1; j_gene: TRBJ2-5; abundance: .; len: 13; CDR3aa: CASRMTGQETQYF; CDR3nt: TGTGCCAGCAGAATGACAGGGCAAGAGACCCAGTACTTC
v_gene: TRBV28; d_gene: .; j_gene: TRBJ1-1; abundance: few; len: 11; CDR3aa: CASSSPPEAFF; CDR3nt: TGTGCCAGCAGTTCTCCCCCTGAAGCTTTCTTT
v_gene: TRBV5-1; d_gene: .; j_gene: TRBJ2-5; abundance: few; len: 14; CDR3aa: CASSPLEGYNEQYF; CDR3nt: TGCGCCAGCAGCCCCCTGGAGGGTTACAATGAGCAGTACTTC
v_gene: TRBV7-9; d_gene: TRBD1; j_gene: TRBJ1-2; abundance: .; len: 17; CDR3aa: CASSAGGRGLTTRGYTF; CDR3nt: TGTGCCAGCAGCGCGGGGGGCAGGGGGCTCACCACTAGAGGCTACACCTTC
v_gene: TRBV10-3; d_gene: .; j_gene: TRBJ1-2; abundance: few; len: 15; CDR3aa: CAISDLGHEGYGYTF; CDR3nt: TGTGCCATCAGTGACTTAGGGCACGAGGGATATGGCTACACCTTC
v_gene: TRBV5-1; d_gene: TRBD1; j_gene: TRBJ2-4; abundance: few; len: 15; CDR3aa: CASSFPSGTVWEQYF; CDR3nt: TGCGCCAGCAGCTTCCCGTCGGGGACAGTCTGGGAGCAGTACTTC
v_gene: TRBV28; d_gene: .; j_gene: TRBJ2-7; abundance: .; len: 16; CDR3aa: CASSLTAAGSQGGQYF; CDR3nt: TGTGCCAGCAGTCTAACTGCGGCCGGGTCGCAGGGGGGGCAGTACTTC
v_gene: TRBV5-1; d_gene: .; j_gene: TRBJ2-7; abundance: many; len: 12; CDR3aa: CASSLTDDEQYF; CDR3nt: TGCGCCAGCAGCTTGACAGATGACGAGCAGTACTTC
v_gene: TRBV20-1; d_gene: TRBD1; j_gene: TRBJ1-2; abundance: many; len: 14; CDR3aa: CSATSGDRDYGYTF; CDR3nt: TGCAGTGCCACCTCGGGGGACAGAGACTATGGCTACACCTTC
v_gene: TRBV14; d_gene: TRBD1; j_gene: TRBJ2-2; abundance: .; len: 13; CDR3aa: CASNDRGAGELFF; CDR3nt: TGTGCCAGCAACGACAGGGGCGCGGGGGAGCTGTTTTTT
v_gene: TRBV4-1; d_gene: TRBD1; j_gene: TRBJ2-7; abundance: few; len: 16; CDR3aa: CASSQSGTGFSYEQYF; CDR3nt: TGCGCCAGCAGCCAAAGCGGGACAGGGTTCTCCTACGAGCAGTACTTC
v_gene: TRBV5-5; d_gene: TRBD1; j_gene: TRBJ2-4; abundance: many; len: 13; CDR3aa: CASSLGQGLAQYF; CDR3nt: TGTGCCAGCAGCTTGGGACAGGGATTAGCTCAGTACTTC
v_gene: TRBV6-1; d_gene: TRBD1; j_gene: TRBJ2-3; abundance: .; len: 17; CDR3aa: CASRDRALSISTDTQYF; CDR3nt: TGTGCCAGCAGGGACAGGGCGCTTTCCATTAGCACAGATACGCAGTATTTT
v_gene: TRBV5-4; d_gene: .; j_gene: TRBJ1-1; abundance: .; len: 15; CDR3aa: CASSFPGGRDTEAFF; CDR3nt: TGTGCCAGCAGCTTCCCGGGGGGGAGGGACACTGAAGCTTTCTTT
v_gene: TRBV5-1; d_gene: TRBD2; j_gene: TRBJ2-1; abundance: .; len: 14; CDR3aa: CASSLGTSSYEQFF; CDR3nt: TGCGCCAGCAGCCTCGGGACTAGTAGCTATGAGCAGTTCTTC
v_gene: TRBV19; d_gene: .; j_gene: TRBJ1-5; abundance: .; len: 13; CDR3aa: CATFSGGAQPQHF; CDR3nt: TGTGCCACCTTCTCGGGGGGCGCGCAGCCCCAGCATTTT
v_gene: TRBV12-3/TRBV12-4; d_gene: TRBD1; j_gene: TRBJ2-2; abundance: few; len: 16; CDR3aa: CASSSGTGANTGELFF; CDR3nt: TGTGCCAGCAGTTCAGGGACAGGGGCCAACACCGGGGAGCTGTTTTTT
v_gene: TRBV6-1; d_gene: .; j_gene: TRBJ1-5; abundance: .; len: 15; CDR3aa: CASSEEGRGNQPQHF; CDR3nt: TGTGCCAGCAGTGAAGAAGGCAGGGGCAATCAGCCCCAGCATTTT
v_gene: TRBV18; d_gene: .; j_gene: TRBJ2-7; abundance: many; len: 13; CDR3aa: CASSPPAGLEQYF; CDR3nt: TGTGCCAGCTCACCACCGGCAGGGTTGGAGCAGTACTTC
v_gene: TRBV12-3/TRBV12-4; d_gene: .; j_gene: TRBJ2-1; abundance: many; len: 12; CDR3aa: CASSSDIGEQFF; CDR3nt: TGTGCCAGCAGCTCAGATATAGGTGAGCAGTTCTTC
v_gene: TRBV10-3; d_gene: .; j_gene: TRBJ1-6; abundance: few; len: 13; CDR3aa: CAISPRGDSPLHF; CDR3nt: TGTGCCATCAGTCCAAGGGGGGATTCACCCCTCCACTTT
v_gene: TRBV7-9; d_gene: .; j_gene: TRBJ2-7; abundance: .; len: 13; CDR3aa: CASSSIIADEQYF; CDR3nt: TGTGCCAGCAGCTCCATCATAGCGGACGAGCAGTACTTC
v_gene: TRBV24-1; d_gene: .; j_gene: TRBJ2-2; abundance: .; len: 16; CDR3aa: CATSDAGTKEAGELFF; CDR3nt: TGTGCCACCAGTGATGCCGGGACCAAGGAGGCCGGGGAGCTGTTTTTT